A single sample is the source of the 24 T cell receptor beta chains below, sequenced in a study of blood T cells in healthy people across ages. Next came a second PCR, run for about 7 to 11 cycles, which used a sample-barcoded 5' primer along with a J-beta primer mix. From the 5' RACE reads, TCRdb called clonotypes with MiXCR, one entry per CDR3 protein. The sample lists roughly 2 million distinct CDR3 sequences, just under 50% seen once, with approximately 2% in the top ten. Sequencing used blood. The source of these receptors is a woman in her thirties or forties in good health.

The chain combines TRBV6-1 with TRBJ2-1; 9 bases map to TRBD1. The CDR3 covers 17 residues. The V and J ends lost 5 bases and 7 bases, in that order; junction bases with no gene match: 15. In germline, CDR1 is MNHNS, CDR2 SASEGT. The CDR3 spells CASSRTRGQGFGNEQFF. CDR3 sequence (DNA): TGTGCCAGCAGTAGGACCAGGGGACAGGGCTTCGGGAATGAGCAGTTCTTC.

This clonotype was picked up a small number of times. The CDR3 sequence is CASSFSPEQFF. CDR3 coding DNA: TGTGCCAGCAGCTTTAGCCCAGAGCAGTTCTTC. The J gene is TRBJ2-1, the V gene TRBV7-2; no firm D call. V was pared by 3 bases and J by 10 bases, with 7 bases between. The CDR3 extends over 11 amino acids. Germline V gives CDR1 SGHTA, CDR2 FQGNSA.

The V gene is TRBV20-1, the J gene TRBJ1-1, with D tentatively TRBD1 (5 bases). Trimming took 0 bases from V and 0 from J, leaving 29 bases between them. This CDR3 has 21 amino acids. Per germline, CDR1 DFQATT and CDR2 SNEGSKA (reference sequence). CDR3 in DNA: TGCAGTGCTAGAGATCGGGGGGGGTCTCCAACCACGAGCCCCATGAACACTGAAGCTTTCTTT. It encodes CSARDRGGSPTTSPMNTEAFF.

In its sample, this clonotype was seen a few times. The V call is TRBV20-1, the J call TRBJ1-4, with 7 positions matching TRBD1. The CDR3 spans 15 residues. Per the germline V gene, CDR1 is DFQATT and CDR2 is SNEGSKA (reference sequence). Unmatched junction bases numbered 12, after V lost 5 bases and J lost 6 bases. CDR3 residues: CSAPRRGRGDEKLFF. DNA for the CDR3: TGCAGTGCTCCTCGGAGGGGGCGTGGGGATGAAAAACTGTTTTTT.

Remarks on this clonotype: Compared with germline, one end of the junction differs, possibly owing to a read error. The chain links TRBV9 to TRBJ2-5, with TRBD1 matching over 11 bases. Germline values: CDR1 SGDLS, CDR2 YYNGEE. The CDR3 has 14 amino acids. The CDR3 loop is CASSVGQGAETQYF. The CDR3 DNA reads TGCGCCAGCAGCGTAGGACAGGGGGCAGAGACCCAGTACTTC.

The chain is built from TRBV7-2 and TRBJ2-3; 10 bases align to TRBD2. V lost 1 base and J lost 0; bases outside the gene matches: 13. Germline CDR1 SGHTA, CDR2 FQGNSA. The CDR3 runs 20 residues. DNA of the CDR3: TGTGCCAGCAGCTTAGTTCCAGCGGGGGGGCCTCAGCGTAGCACAGATACGCAGTATTTT. This codes for CASSLVPAGGPQRSTDTQYF. The whole variable domain, filled in from reference TRBV7-2 and TRBJ2-3, reads GAGVSQSPSNKVTEKGKDVELRCDPISGHTALYWYRQSLGQGLEFLIYFQGNSAPDKSGLPSDRFSAERTGGSVSTLTIQRTQQEDSAVYLCASSLVPAGGPQRSTDTQYFGPGTRLTVL.

This clonotype was counted only a few times. The genes are TRBV3-1 and TRBJ2-1, with 10 bases that match TRBD2. This CDR3 is 14 amino acids long. The V gene end was trimmed by 5 bases and the J gene end by 8 bases; junction bases not matched to a gene: 6. The germline V gene encodes CDR1 LGHDT and CDR2 YNNKEL (reference sequence). The DNA for the CDR3 is TGTGCCAGCAGCAAAGCGGGGGGGATGGATGAGCAGTTCTTC. Translated: CASSKAGGMDEQFF.

This clonotype was detected a few times. V usage is TRBV27 and J usage is TRBJ2-5; D is undetermined. The V gene lost 1 base and the J gene lost 3 bases, with 6 bases spanning the gap. CDR1 MNHEY and CDR2 SMNVEV come from the germline V gene (reference sequence). The CDR3 has 13 amino acids. The CDR3 region has the DNA TGTGCCAGCAGTTTATGGGCAGAAGAGACCCAGTACTTC. Its protein product is CASSLWAEETQYF.

This rearrangement joins TRBV7-2 to TRBJ1-5, with a weak D call TRBD1 (5 bases). Germline lookup yields CDR1 SGHTA and CDR2 FQGNSA. The CDR3 contains 15 residues. Trimming left V 7 bases short and J 6 bases short, with 19 bases between. For the CDR3, the DNA is TGTGCCAGCACCTCTTTGACCCAAAGGGGTCAGCCCCAGCATTTT. Its protein is CASTSLTQRGQPQHF. The entire variable domain, with the rest obtained from reference TRBV7-2 and TRBJ1-5, is as follows: GAGVSQSPSNKVTEKGKDVELRCDPISGHTALYWYRQSLGQGLEFLIYFQGNSAPDKSGLPSDRFSAERTGGSVSTLTIQRTQQEDSAVYLCASTSLTQRGQPQHFGDGTRLSIL.

The chain employs TRBV4-2 and TRBJ2-3; maybe TRBD2 (5 bases). CDR1 LGHNA and CDR2 YNFKEQ come from the germline V gene. V shed 1 base and J shed 2 bases, with 16 bases lying between them. This CDR3 is 17 amino acids long. The CDR3 DNA sequence: TGTGCCAGCAGCCAAGCCGTGGCTGCGGGCTACACAGATACGCAGTATTTT. Amino acid sequence: CASSQAVAAGYTDTQYF.

The chain employs TRBV7-6 and TRBJ2-2, with D possibly TRBD2 on 7 matching bases. CDR1 SGHVS and CDR2 FNYEAQ come from the germline V gene. V gave up 5 bases and J gave up 1 base, with 14 bases separating them. CDR3 length equals 16 residues. The CDR3 DNA follows: TGTGCCAGCAGCCTAAAGGGGGGGCGGAACACCGGGGAGCTGTTTTTT. Encoded protein: CASSLKGGRNTGELFF.

V and J are TRBV4-3 and TRBJ1-2; a possible D gene is TRBD1 (6 bases). The CDR3 is 14 residues long. CDR1 LGHNA and CDR2 YSLEER come from the germline V gene. Trimming cost V 4 bases and J 4 bases, with 13 bases left between them. CDR3 bases: TGCGCCAGCAGCCGCCGTTTGACAGGCTATGGCTACACCTTC. It encodes CASSRRLTGYGYTF.

V usage is TRBV28 and J usage is TRBJ1-2, with TRBD1 as a possible D gene (5 bases). Germline CDR1 MDHEN, CDR2 SYDVKM. The V end was cut by 4 bases, the J end by 6 bases, with 15 bases between. This CDR3 is 14 amino acids long. The CDR3 is CASSYPGQGDGYTF. The CDR3 DNA is TGTGCCAGCAGTTACCCTGGGCAGGGAGATGGCTACACCTTC.

This clonotype was counted only a few times. V is TRBV9 and J is TRBJ2-1; TRBD1 agrees at 8 bases. V shed 0 bases, J shed 5 bases, and the junction held 4 bases outside the gene matches. There are 15 residues in the CDR3. CDR1 is SGDLS, CDR2 YYNGEE, per germline. The CDR3 region has the DNA TGTGCCAGCAGCGTAGGACAGGGGAGCCACAATGAGCAGTTCTTC. It encodes CASSVGQGSHNEQFF.

The J gene is TRBJ2-4, the V gene TRBV11-1, with D perhaps TRBD1 (5 bases). Matching the DNA end better, TRBJ2-5 makes the J call doubtful. This CDR3 has 16 residues. Germline lookup yields CDR1 SGHAT and CDR2 FQDESV (reference sequence). CDR3 bases: TGTGCCAGCAGCCTACCAGGGCAGGGAAGGAGAGAGACCCAGTACTTC. This sequence encodes CASSLPGQGRRETQYF.

CDR3 DNA: TGTGCCAGCAGCTCCCAAACAGGGGGCCTGGGGGCCCAGCATTTT. Residues: CASSSQTGGLGAQHF. The rearrangement joins TRBV7-2 to TRBJ1-5, with TRBD1 matching over 9 bases. Germline CDR1 reads SGHTA; CDR2 reads FQGNSA. The CDR3 loop spans 15 amino acids. The V segment lost 4 bases and the J segment 11 bases; nucleotides outside the gene matches: 12.

This sequence joins TRBV20-1 and TRBJ1-1; 7 bases fit TRBD1. Germline CDR1 DFQATT, CDR2 SNEGSKA (reference sequence). The J segment lost 1 base and the V segment lost 6 bases, leaving 14 bases of the junction unmatched. The CDR3 has 16 amino acids. This CDR3 is CSARPEGARRNTEAFF. The CDR3 nucleotides read TGCAGTGCCCGCCCCGAGGGGGCCCGGAGGAACACTGAAGCTTTCTTT.

The V and J genes are TRBV4-2 and TRBJ2-1; perhaps TRBD2 as D (5 bases). The CDR3 extends over 17 amino acids. The V end was cut by 0 bases, the J end by 4 bases, with 16 bases between. Germline lookup yields CDR1 LGHNA and CDR2 YNFKEQ. In DNA, the CDR3 is TGTGCCAGCAGCCAAGAAGTGAGTTTCGAGGGTTACAATGAGCAGTTCTTC. This sequence encodes CASSQEVSFEGYNEQFF.

The chain has TRBV15 and TRBJ1-5, with D unclear. V lost 0 bases to trimming and J lost 7 bases, with 10 bases between them. CDR3 length equals 14 residues. CDR1 is LNHNV and CDR2 is YYDKDF in the germline V gene (reference sequence). CDR3 sequence reads: CATSRDPSGQPQHF. DNA for the CDR3: TGTGCCACCAGCAGAGATCCTAGCGGGCAGCCCCAGCATTTT.

V gene TRBV20-1 combines with J gene TRBJ2-5, with 9 bases lining up with TRBD1. The end of the DNA is better explained by TRBJ2-7, so the J call may be wrong. The CDR3 loop spans 15 amino acids. CDR1 is DFQATT and CDR2 is SNEGSKA in the germline V gene (reference sequence). CDR3 protein: CSAPSGTGFSHEQYF. The CDR3 DNA sequence: TGCAGTGCGCCATCCGGGACAGGGTTTTCCCACGAGCAGTACTTC.

This clonotype was detected many times. This may arise from a read error, as a much more abundant clone is one base away. The chain recombines TRBV2 with TRBJ2-7; TRBD1 matches 7 bases. The CDR3 is 17 residues long. Trimming at V came to 6 bases and at J to 1 base, leaving 15 bases not matched to a gene. CDR1 SNHLY and CDR2 FYNNEI come from the germline V gene. The CDR3 nucleotides are TGTGCCAGCAGGGAACAGGGGCCCGCATACCTATCCTACGAGCAGTACTTC. It encodes CASREQGPAYLSYEQYF.

This clonotype has a handful of counts. The chain couples TRBV20-1 to TRBJ2-4, with D perhaps TRBD1 (6 bases). The germline gives CDR1 DFQATT, CDR2 SNEGSKA (reference sequence). CDR3 length: 15 residues. Trimming left V 5 bases short and J 0 bases short, with 14 bases between. The CDR3 DNA reads TGCAGTGCTGGGGGCCCCGGGCTAGCCAAAAACATTCAGTACTTC. Its translation: CSAGGPGLAKNIQYF.

A few counts support this clonotype. This rearrangement joins TRBV2 to TRBJ2-1, with TRBD1 matching over 7 bases. The ends lost 6 bases at V and 6 bases at J; junction bases unmatched: 11. The length of the CDR3 is 15 residues. Germline V CDR1 and CDR2: SNHLY, FYNNEI. CDR3 DNA: TGTGCCAGCAGGATGACAGGGTTGAAGGTCAATGAGCAGTTCTTC. Amino acids: CASRMTGLKVNEQFF.

This clonotype was detected only a few times. The rearrangement uses TRBV20-1 and TRBJ2-7; TRBD2 agrees at 12 bases. Trimming removed 4 bases from V and 7 bases from J; junction bases left unmatched: 14. In germline, CDR1 is DFQATT, CDR2 SNEGSKA (reference sequence). This CDR3 has 16 residues. DNA of the CDR3: TGCAGTGCTATCCGACTAGCGGGGGAGGTATCTGGGGAGCAGTACTTC. Encoded protein: CSAIRLAGEVSGEQYF.